Described below is a single TCR beta chain sequence and its context. Germline values: CDR1 SGHAT, CDR2 FQNNGV. The V gene lost 1 base and the J gene lost 1 base, with 7 bases spanning the gap. The CDR3 spans 14 residues. Those enrolled, adults aged about 18 to 89 years, came from 24 US areas. How the authors handled the data: From reference gene primer amplification, estimates of nucleated cell counts were derived. Sequenced by immunoSEQ multiplex PCR; TCRdb stores in-frame clones only, minus some. V, J and clone size derive from that table, while D and trimming were established from the DNA sequence. The profile shows about 160,000 clones, 80% of them singletons. This sample stems from a study of blood T cell repertoires in COVID-19. Across the study: T cells, B-cell-depleted T cells, or PBMCs supplied cDNA or gDNA.

Source material: PBMCs or T cells enriched from blood (not recorded which). The receptor was derived from an older woman who had recovered from COVID-19. The rearrangement links TRBV11-2 to TRBJ2-5; no clear D. In nucleotides, the CDR3 is TGTGCCAGCAGCTTAGCCCCGAGCCAAGAGACCCAGTACTTC. It specifies CASSLAPSQETQYF. The variable domain in full, completed from reference TRBV11-2 and TRBJ2-5, reads EAGVAQSPRYKIIEKRQSVAFWCNPISGHATLYWYQQILGQGPKLLIQFQNNGVVDDSQLPKDRFSAERLKGVDSTLKIQPAKLEDSAVYLCASSLAPSQETQYFGPGTRLLVL.